Below are 22 T cell receptor beta chains sequenced from a single sample in a study of cytomegalovirus exposure and HLA in healthy donors. In the PCR, 60 Vbeta and 13 Jbeta primers were used. The table came from immunoSEQ multiplex PCR; TCRdb's copy has only in-frame clones and leaves some out. Among around 140,000 clones, more than 75% were seen once, and the ten largest hold 2.5% to 3%. Sequences were obtained from PBMCs. The receptors come from a female donor in good health and CMV-seronegative.

To note about this clone: The limits of the CDR3 on the DNA are not certain, so only TCRdb's listed CDR3 is given. The V and J genes are TRBV28 and TRBJ1-2; the table's D call, TRBD1, was not checked against the DNA. The CDR3 is 12 amino acids long, termini counted. Looked up from germline, CDR1 is MDHEN and CDR2 is SYDVKM. Here the CDR3 reads CASSSSTGYYTF.

This clone was detected only once. The J gene is TRBJ2-1, the V gene TRBV6-5; D might be TRBD2 (6 bases). Deletions cut 2 bases from V and 0 bases from J, with 11 bases between. CDR1 is MNHEY, CDR2 SVGAGI, per germline. This CDR3 region has 16 residues. Here the CDR3 DNA reads TGTGCCAGCAGTTACACCCCCGGGAGCTCCTACAATGAGCAGTTCTTC. Amino acids: CASSYTPGSSYNEQFF.

J is TRBJ2-7 and V is TRBV28; 7 bases align to TRBD1. Trimming at V came to 6 bases and at J to 2 bases, leaving 7 bases not matched to a gene. CDR1 is MDHEN and CDR2 is SYDVKM in the germline V gene. The CDR3 totals 14 residues. CDR3 in amino acids: CASSLTGTTYEQYF. In DNA form, the CDR3 reads TGTGCCAGCAGCCTGACAGGGACCACCTACGAGCAGTACTTC.

The gene calls are TRBV28 and TRBJ2-5; 7 bases line up with TRBD1. Germline V gene sequence: CDR1 MDHEN, CDR2 SYDVKM. The CDR3 covers 13 residues. V shed 6 bases and J 5 bases; nucleotides not matched to a gene: 6. CDR3 coding DNA: TGTGCCAGCAGGAGACAGGGTCAGGAGACCCAGTACTTC. Protein: CASRRQGQETQYF.

This chain links TRBV29-1 with TRBJ2-2; D is perhaps TRBD2 (5 bases). This CDR3 is built from 14 residues. V was cut by 6 bases and J by 1 base, with 12 bases left in between. Looked up from germline, CDR1 is SQVTM and CDR2 is ANQGSEA. This CDR3 reads CSVRETRNTGELFF. CDR3 sequence (DNA): TGCAGCGTGAGGGAGACAAGGAACACCGGGGAGCTGTTTTTT.

The gene calls are TRBV6-1 and TRBJ1-2, with D uncertain. V dropped 0 bases and J dropped 4 bases, with 18 bases sitting between them. Germline CDR1 reads MNHNS; CDR2 reads SASEGT. The length of the CDR3 is 17 residues. Here the CDR3 reads CASSEAGFWGESYGYTF. CDR3 DNA sequence: TGTGCCAGCAGTGAAGCGGGCTTTTGGGGAGAATCCTATGGCTACACCTTC.

V gene TRBV19 combines with J gene TRBJ1-2; possible D gene TRBD1, 6 bases. The CDR3 is 12 amino acids. The germline V and J ends were trimmed by 5 bases and 9 bases, with 13 bases remaining between them. The germline CDR1 and CDR2 sequences are LNHDA and SQIVND (reference sequence). The CDR3 reads CASSSTTGSYTF. For the CDR3, the DNA is TGTGCCAGTAGTTCTACGACAGGAAGCTACACCTTC.

This clone has a single count. This rearrangement joins TRBV7-8 to TRBJ2-3; D gene uncertain. The germline gives CDR1 SGHVS, CDR2 FQNEAQ. This CDR3 has 12 amino acids. Between the trimmed V and J ends, which lost 4 bases and 5 bases, there was a span of 7 bases. This CDR3 is CASSSLRDTQYF. The CDR3 DNA reads as TGTGCCAGCAGCTCCCTTAGAGATACGCAGTATTTT.

The chain links TRBV19 to TRBJ2-1, with TRBD2 identical over 8 bases. After removal of 5 bases from V and 8 bases from J, the junction contained 14 bases not matched to a gene. The CDR3 totals 16 residues. Looked up from germline, CDR1 is LNHDA and CDR2 is SQIVND (reference sequence). CDR3 sequence: CASSSPSGSKMDEQFF. The CDR3 DNA is TGTGCCAGTAGTTCCCCAAGCGGGAGCAAAATGGATGAGCAGTTCTTC.

The genes are TRBV7-3 and TRBJ2-6; 12 bases map to TRBD1. The CDR3 has 19 residues. In germline, CDR1 is SGHTA, CDR2 FQGTGA. V gave up 5 bases and J gave up 4 bases; unmatched junction bases: 12. The CDR3 region has the DNA TGTGCCAGCAGCCCAAATCCGGGACAGGGGGCGCGGGGGGCCAACGTCCTGACTTTC. It specifies CASSPNPGQGARGANVLTF.

The J gene is TRBJ2-4, the V gene TRBV29-1, with TRBD2 matching 7 bases. From germline, CDR1 is SQVTM and CDR2 ANQGSEA. J was trimmed by 8 bases and V by 6 bases; bases with no gene match: 16. The CDR3 spans 15 residues. The CDR3 nucleotides read TGCAGCGTAACCCGCGGGAGTGGTTTCCAGGACATTCAGTACTTC. Protein: CSVTRGSGFQDIQYF.

The chain is built from TRBV7-8 and TRBJ2-7; D may be TRBD2 (6 bases). Trimming removed 4 bases at V and 6 bases at J, with 16 bases between. This CDR3 contains 14 residues. Germline V CDR1 and CDR2: SGHVS, FQNEAQ. CDR3 nucleotide sequence: TGTGCCAGCAGCTCCGGGGGACTCCAACCCGAGCAGTACTTC. Protein sequence: CASSSGGLQPEQYF.

The genes are TRBV6-6 and TRBJ2-3; D unresolved. Per germline, CDR1 MNHNY and CDR2 SVGAGI (reference sequence). V dropped 7 bases and J dropped 4 bases, with 15 bases sitting between them. The CDR3 is 14 residues long. The CDR3 DNA reads TGTGCCAGCAACCCAGGTGTTTTGTCAGATACGCAGTATTTT. It encodes CASNPGVLSDTQYF.

The V gene is TRBV27, the J gene TRBJ1-1; possible D gene TRBD1, 5 bases. The germline gives CDR1 MNHEY, CDR2 SMNVEV (reference sequence). V was trimmed by 5 bases and J by 0 bases, leaving 7 bases between them. CDR3 length: 13 amino acids. Here the CDR3 reads CASSPGMNTEAFF. In DNA form, the CDR3 reads TGTGCCAGCAGTCCAGGGATGAACACTGAAGCTTTCTTT.

The V gene is TRBV28, the J gene TRBJ2-4; tentatively, D is TRBD1 (5 bases). Trimming pared 3 bases from V and 7 bases from J, leaving 16 bases between. The CDR3 is 15 amino acids. Germline CDR1 reads MDHEN; CDR2 reads SYDVKM. The CDR3 nucleotides read TGTGCCAGCAGTTTTGGGGCTCCTTTGGGGAACATTCAGTACTTC. It specifies CASSFGAPLGNIQYF.

This clone was recorded once. This chain connects TRBV4-2 to TRBJ1-2, with a tentative D call TRBD1 (6 bases). With 0 bases removed from V and 2 bases from J, the gap between germline ends came to 16 bases. Germline V gene sequence: CDR1 LGHNA, CDR2 YNFKEQ. This CDR3 is built from 17 residues. The CDR3 here is CASSQDLGGRSNYGYTF. As DNA, the CDR3 is TGTGCCAGCAGCCAAGATCTTGGGGGCAGGTCGAACTATGGCTACACCTTC.

This clone showed up just once. The J gene is TRBJ2-5, the V gene TRBV6-1; 10 bases agree with TRBD1. Germline CDR1 and CDR2: MNHNS and SASEGT. This CDR3 contains 14 residues. V lost 6 bases, J lost 7 bases, and 8 bases stayed unmatched. The CDR3 bases are TGTGCCAGCAGGCCGACAGGGGGCGGGGGGACCCAGTACTTC. Its translation is CASRPTGGGGTQYF.

The table lists this clone with a few counts. V is TRBV6-6 and J is TRBJ1-2, with D unclear. V dropped 8 bases and J dropped 4 bases, with 17 bases sitting between them. Per the germline V gene, CDR1 is MNHNY and CDR2 is SVGAGI (reference sequence). The CDR3 loop spans 14 amino acids. The CDR3 DNA follows: TGTGCCAGCGATGGTGACACCATCCTCTATGGCTACACCTTC. This translates into CASDGDTILYGYTF.

There are a few counts of this clone. This chain uses TRBV6-6 with TRBJ1-2, with 9 bases lining up with TRBD1. The CDR3 has 13 amino acids. V was clipped by 5 bases and J by 5 bases; unmatched bases: 3. Germline assignment: CDR1 MNHNY and CDR2 SVGAGI (reference sequence). CDR3 in DNA: TGTGCCAGCAGTCAGGACAGGGGTTATGGCTACACCTTC. Translated: CASSQDRGYGYTF.

The CDR3 region has the DNA TGTGCCAGCAGTTTTAGGGGATCGGATTTCAATGAGCAGTTCTTC. Its translation: CASSFRGSDFNEQFF. This chain connects TRBV27 to TRBJ2-1, with D perhaps TRBD1 (5 bases). Per the germline V gene, CDR1 is MNHEY and CDR2 is SMNVEV (reference sequence). V dropped 3 bases and J dropped 6 bases, with 15 bases sitting between them. The CDR3 sequence is 15 residues long.

The rearrangement links TRBV7-2 to TRBJ1-1, with 7 bases fitting TRBD1. Trimming removed 2 bases from V and 5 bases from J; junction bases left unmatched: 5. Germline CDR1 reads SGHTA; CDR2 reads FQGNSA. The CDR3 is made up of 14 amino acids. CDR3 amino acids: CASSLKATGTEAFF. The CDR3 DNA reads as TGTGCCAGCAGCTTAAAAGCGACAGGGACTGAAGCTTTCTTT.

The J gene is TRBJ1-6, the V gene TRBV13, with D tentatively TRBD1 (5 bases). Looked up from germline, CDR1 is PRHDT and CDR2 is FYEKMQ (reference sequence). Trimming took off 1 base at V and 6 bases at J, with 13 bases between the two ends. This CDR3 is 16 amino acids long. CDR3 nucleotide sequence: TGTGCCAGCAGCTTAGCCCGTAGACAGACTAATTCACCCCTCCACTTT. Protein product: CASSLARRQTNSPLHF.